The TCR beta chain under discussion was sequenced for a study of metastatic and nonmetastatic thyroid tumors. In this sample, this clone turned up many times. Its specificity is unknown. MiXCR reprocessed the PCR reads for TCRdb. This table has 50,000 to 60,000 clones, over 15% appearing once. Deletions cut 3 bases from V and 4 bases from J, with 9 bases between. Germline CDR1 and CDR2: SQVTM and ANQGSEA. CDR3 size: 12 residues. No treatment had been given to any patient before thyroid surgery. Broader study findings: A significant increase in TCR beta diversity was reportedly seen in malignant thyroid tumors relative to benign nodules, in blood and tumor.

This TCR derives from a female donor with papillary thyroid cancer or a benign thyroid nodule (not recorded which). Some clones in this sample may be carry-over from other donors' samples. Sequences were obtained from blood. The genes are TRBV29-1 and TRBJ2-5; D is unresolved. Written as DNA, the CDR3 is TGCAGCGTTGATCCGGCTGGAGAGACCCAGTACTTC. It translates to CSVDPAGETQYF.